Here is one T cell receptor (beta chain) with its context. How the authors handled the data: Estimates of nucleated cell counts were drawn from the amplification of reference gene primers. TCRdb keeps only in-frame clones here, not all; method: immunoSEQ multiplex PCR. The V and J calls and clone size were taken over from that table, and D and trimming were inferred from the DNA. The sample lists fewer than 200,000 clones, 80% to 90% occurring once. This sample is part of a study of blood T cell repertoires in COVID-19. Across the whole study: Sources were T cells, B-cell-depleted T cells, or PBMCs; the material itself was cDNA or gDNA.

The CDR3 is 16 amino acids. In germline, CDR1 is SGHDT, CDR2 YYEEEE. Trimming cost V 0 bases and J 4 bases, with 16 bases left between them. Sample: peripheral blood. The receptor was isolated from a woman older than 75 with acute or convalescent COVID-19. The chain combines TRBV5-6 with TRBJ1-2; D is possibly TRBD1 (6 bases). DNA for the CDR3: TGTGCCAGCAGCTTGGTCCCGACAGGTCAGGGCTATGGCTACACCTTC. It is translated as CASSLVPTGQGYGYTF.